This entry describes one T cell receptor (beta chain). This sample is drawn from a study of cytomegalovirus exposure and HLA in healthy donors. The PCR used 60 Vbeta and 13 Jbeta primers. The data were produced by immunoSEQ multiplex PCR, yet TCRdb's version contains in-frame clones alone and is incomplete. The repertoire holds around 130,000 clones, roughly 62% seen once, with about 1.7% in the top ten. The sequence came from a male donor in good health and CMV-seronegative. Sequencing was done on a sample of PBMCs.

For the CDR3, the DNA is TGTGCCAGCAGCTTAGGGACAGGGAAAGGGAGCACTGAAGCTTTCTTT. As protein: CASSLGTGKGSTEAFF. V is TRBV11-3 and J is TRBJ1-1; 8 nucleotides agree with TRBD1. The CDR3 length is 16 residues. Germline-derived CDR1 and CDR2 are SGHNT and YENEEA. With V trimmed by 1 base and J by 4 bases, 8 bases remained unmatched.